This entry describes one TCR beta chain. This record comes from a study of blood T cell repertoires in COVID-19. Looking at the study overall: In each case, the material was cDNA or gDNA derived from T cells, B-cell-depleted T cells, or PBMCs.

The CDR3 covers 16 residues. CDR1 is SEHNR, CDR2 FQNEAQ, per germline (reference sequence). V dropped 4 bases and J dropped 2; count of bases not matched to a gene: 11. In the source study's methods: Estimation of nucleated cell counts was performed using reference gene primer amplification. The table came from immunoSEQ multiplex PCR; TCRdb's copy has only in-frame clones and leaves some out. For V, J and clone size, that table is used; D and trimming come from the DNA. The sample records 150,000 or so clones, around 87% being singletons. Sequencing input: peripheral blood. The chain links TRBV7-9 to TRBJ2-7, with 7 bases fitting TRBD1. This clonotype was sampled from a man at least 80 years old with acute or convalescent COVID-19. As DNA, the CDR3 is TGTGCCAGCAGCTCGAACCACAGGGGCGGAACCTACGAGCAGTACTTC. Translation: CASSSNHRGGTYEQYF.